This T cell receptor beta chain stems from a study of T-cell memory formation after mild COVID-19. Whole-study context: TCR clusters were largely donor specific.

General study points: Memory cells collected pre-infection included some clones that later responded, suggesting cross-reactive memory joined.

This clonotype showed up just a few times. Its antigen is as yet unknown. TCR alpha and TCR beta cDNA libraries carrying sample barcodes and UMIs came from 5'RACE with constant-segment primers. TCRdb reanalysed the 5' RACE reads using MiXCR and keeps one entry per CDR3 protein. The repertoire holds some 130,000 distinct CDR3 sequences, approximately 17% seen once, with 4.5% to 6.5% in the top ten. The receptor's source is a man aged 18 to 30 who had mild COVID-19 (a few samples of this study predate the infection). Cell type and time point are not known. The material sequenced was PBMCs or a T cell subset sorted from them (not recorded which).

CDR3 in DNA: TGTGCCAGCAGCTTCCTCACAGGGGGGCACGAGCAGTACTTC. Protein product: CASSFLTGGHEQYF. The gene calls are TRBV7-9 and TRBJ2-7, with 8 bases aligning to TRBD1. This CDR3 has 14 residues. V shed 3 bases, J shed 5 bases, and the junction held 6 bases outside the gene matches. Germline CDR1 SEHNR, CDR2 FQNEAQ (reference sequence).